This T cell receptor (beta chain) was recorded in a study of shared T cell receptors in the human thymus. The method was immunoSEQ multiplex PCR; TCRdb's version includes in-frame clones alone and lacks a portion of them. Of approximately 580,000 clones listed, about four fifths were seen once; the top ten hold about 0.013%. The trim removed 5 bases at V and 6 bases at J, leaving 14 bases unmatched. CDR3 length: 18 amino acids. Looked up from germline, CDR1 is SGHAT and CDR2 is FQNNGV. The data also belong to a second study, concerning human thymus T cells. That investigation notes: Corrective surgery for congenital heart defects was being performed on the healthy Finnish infants who were the donors. The thymus tissue came from resections taken during corrective heart surgery. Apparent bias marked the V and J gene usage of thymic and blood repertoires. Related research reported highly overlapping thymic repertoires among unrelated individuals.

The chain couples TRBV11-2 to TRBJ2-1, with 12 bases identical to TRBD2. The sequenced sample consisted of thymocytes. This sequence was found in a boy under two years old with a congenital heart defect. The CDR3 bases are TGTGCCAGCAGCCTACCATTGGCACTAGCGGGAGGTGGCAATGAGCAGTTCTTC. This gives the protein CASSLPLALAGGGNEQFF.